The clone carrying this T cell receptor beta chain was seen a single time. This entry comes from a study of blood T cell repertoires in COVID-19. The wider study: Acute-phase and convalescent COVID-19 samples originated in the United States, Italy and Spain.

How the authors handled the data: The authors estimated nucleated cell counts from reference gene primer amplification. The assay was immunoSEQ multiplex PCR, and TCRdb's table has in-frame clones only and misses some. That table supplies the V and J calls and clone size; D and trimming were determined from the DNA. The sample lists 100,000 to 120,000 clones; 85% were seen once. This CDR3 spans 17 amino acids. CDR1 SGHRS and CDR2 YFSETQ come from the germline V gene. The V segment lost 0 bases and the J segment 7 bases; nucleotides outside the gene matches: 13. This TCR was recovered from a human donor in a cohort sampled during active COVID-19. This chain connects TRBV5-1 to TRBJ1-2; 9 nucleotides align to TRBD1. Sequenced: peripheral blood. The CDR3 DNA reads TGCGCCAGCAGCTTGGGAAGACCGGGACAGGGATCGCGTGGCTACACCTTC. Its protein is CASSLGRPGQGSRGYTF.